This T cell receptor (beta chain) appears in the sequencing data of a study of PD-1 blockade in classical Hodgkin lymphoma. Background on the study: Intravenous delivery of nivolumab at 3 mg/kg to patients occurred every 2 weeks. Study-level findings and limits: As was reported, newly diagnosed patients showed lower baseline TCR diversity than healthy donors did. Complete responders' diversity at baseline resembled that of newly diagnosed patients.

The germline V and J ends were trimmed by 8 bases and 7 bases, with 8 bases remaining between them. Germline V lookup: CDR1 MDHEN, CDR2 SYDVKM. This CDR3 spans 10 amino acids. For this clone: Its matching antigen is unknown.

Stated time point: cycle 4 day 1 (C4D1), after six to seven weeks of nivolumab. Autologous stem cell transplantation was followed by relapse in every patient, and brentuximab vedotin exposure varied. The protocol was immunoSEQ multiplex PCR, while the TCRdb copy is restricted to in-frame clones and leaves out a portion. In the table there are 40,000 to 45,000 clones, approximately 70% of which are singletons. This chain uses TRBV28 with TRBJ1-1; possible D gene TRBD1, 5 bases. This clonotype was obtained from a human donor with classical Hodgkin lymphoma. The source was peripheral blood mononuclear cells (PBMCs), collected before the fourth cycle of nivolumab. The CDR3 DNA reads as TGTGCCAGCGAAAGGGGTGAAGCTTTCTTT. Its translation: CASERGEAFF.